These T cell receptor beta chains were read from a single sample in a study of T cells in tuberculosis. Clones were sequenced by immunoSEQ multiplex PCR, and TCRdb holds only the in-frame ones, with some missing. The table includes about 29,000 clones, nearly 90% detected once. The sequenced sample consisted of PBMCs. All receptors derive from a donor aged 10 to 29 with latent tuberculosis or without tuberculosis infection. Each CDR3 is given with its conserved first and last residue.

v_gene,CDR3aa
TRBV28,CASSSRTGLRNQPQHF
TRBV9,CASSVESGVHVGGYTF
TRBV6-5,CASSTFGTRGETQYF
TRBV5-1,CASSLPSGATGELFF
TRBV4-1,CASSQEGAPGYNEQFF
TRBV4-1,CASSRLGLGFDEQFF
TRBV10-3,CAISEPGLAGGLGYNEQFF
TRBV2,CASIMETGGTEAFF
TRBV6-6,CASTFGRNTEAFF
TRBV12-2,CASRLARENGEKLFF
TRBV9,CASSVGGHQNTEAFF
TRBV7-7,CASSLAARGERAKGNEQFF
TRBV10-3,CAIRETGASYEQYF
TRBV28,CASSSRGGDEKLFF
TRBV5-6,CASSLWGPYTDTQYF
TRBV15,CATSPRTLMGTDTQYF
TRBV1,CTSSQDNRTGLQETQYF
TRBV7-2,CASSLANRGETQYF
TRBV14,CASSPTGSRLLSPLHF
TRBV5-1,CASSPRISAQETQYF
TRBV6-1,CASSERGQATYPTF
TRBV11-2,CASSKGTSGGVLETQYF
TRBV28,CASSPGTSGTFDTQYF
TRBV5-6,CASSLGRRMWGAYEQYF
TRBV21-1,CASSKGVARSDTQYF
TRBV5-4,CASSLGASGVFTDTQYF
TRBV29-1,CSVEGNQETQYF
TRBV6-1,CASSERIPSPVPIYGYTF
TRBV7-6,CASSSGQSNYGYTF
TRBV27,CARGGQEGTQYF
TRBV2,CASSKRGQAKETQYF
TRBV29-1,CSVWTGFQETQYF
TRBV2,CASSGRLDRSFNQPQHF
TRBV5-1,CASSLYAGEQETQYF
TRBV5-1,CASSLRGIGAGELFF
TRBV12-5,CASGLDRGHGYTF
TRBV5-1,CASSKGGLVNTEAFF
TRBV27,CASSLMGGMNTEAFF
TRBV21-1,CASTHAPGQGGSPLHF
TRBV27,CASSLWQYTEAFF
TRBV29-1,CSVADRGAETNTGELFF
TRBV2,CASSVDRNEAFF
TRBV11-2,CASSSGTHLSYEQYF
TRBV19,CASSILDSFNQPQHF
TRBV19,CASKQDYNSPLHF
TRBV6-5,CASSKNRGQYEQYF
TRBV15,CATRQGSDTGELFF
TRBV5-1,CASSRKTGAYEQYF
TRBV7-3,CASSLPYYNSPLHF
TRBV28,CASSFRDRADYGYTF
TRBV6-1,CASSPRDPGELFF
TRBV5-5,CASSLNRPGGRADTQYF
TRBV1,CTSSQECGLYQETQYF
TRBV28,CASSFGGGTDTQYF
TRBV4-1,CASSRALAEELFF
TRBV5-6,CASSSKGAYEQYF
TRBV4-1,CASSQDHIGGYTF
TRBV5-4,CASSFVGETQYF
TRBV6-1,CASRGQGISTDTQYF